A single TCR beta chain is shown here with its context. Membership in each cohort depended on participant-reported clinical history. This specimen comes from a study of blood T cell repertoires in COVID-19. The germline gives CDR1 SGHTA, CDR2 FQGTGA. This CDR3 contains 13 residues. Trimming left V 2 bases short and J 7 bases short, with 8 bases between. Sequencing used immunoSEQ multiplex PCR; TCRdb keeps in-frame clones, though not all of them. The repertoire holds under 300,000 clones, under 95% seen once, with 2.3% in the top ten. The chain recombines TRBV7-3 with TRBJ1-4; D is ambiguous. Sequences were obtained from PBMCs or T cells enriched from blood (not recorded which). The clonotype originates from a woman aged 40 to 55 with acute COVID-19. The CDR3 is CASSLGPSEKLFF. The CDR3, as DNA: TGTGCCAGCAGCTTAGGTCCGAGTGAAAAACTGTTTTTT.